The subject of this entry is one TCR beta chain. The sample originates from a study of blood T cell repertoires in COVID-19. The overall study: Samples representing acute and convalescent COVID-19 were sourced from the United States, Italy and Spain. Sample material is recorded as cDNA or gDNA derived from T cells, B-cell-depleted T cells, or PBMCs.

Repertoires were generated with immunoSEQ multiplex PCR, while TCRdb's copy carries only in-frame clones and drops some. The table has a few hundred thousand clones, 65% to 90% seen once; the top ten hold 10% to 15%. The V gene's germline CDR1 is SGHAT and CDR2 FQNNGV. V gave up 1 base and J gave up 0 bases; unmatched junction bases: 1. CDR3 length: 15 amino acids. The material sequenced was peripheral blood. The rearrangement uses TRBV11-2 and TRBJ1-1; 8 positions match TRBD1. This sequence was found in a woman in her 70s with COVID-19, enrolled during active disease. The DNA for the CDR3 is TGTGCCAGCAGCTTAGTCAGGGGGCTGAACACTGAAGCTTTCTTT. The encoded protein is CASSLVRGLNTEAFF. Filled out from reference TRBV11-2 and TRBJ1-1, the complete variable domain reads EAGVAQSPRYKIIEKRQSVAFWCNPISGHATLYWYQQILGQGPKLLIQFQNNGVVDDSQLPKDRFSAERLKGVDSTLKIQPAKLEDSAVYLCASSLVRGLNTEAFFGQGTRLTVV.